This T cell receptor beta chain is drawn from a study of T and B cells in COVID-19 patients. The overall study: The recovered patients had mostly mild to moderate COVID-19 with outpatient management.

TRB rearrangements were amplified by multiplex PCR with BIOMED2 TRB-A/B primers. TCRdb ran MiXCR on the multiplex PCR reads and lists one entry per CDR3 protein. This table holds 8,700 or so distinct CDR3 sequences, approximately 30% found once. The CDR3 length is 14 residues. Germline V gene lookup returns CDR1 SGHDT and CDR2 YYEEEE. After removal of 4 bases from V and 3 bases from J, the junction contained 5 bases not matched to a gene. This clonotype was recorded once. As yet, its antigen is unknown. A much larger clone lies a single base off, so this may be a read error. Each TRB amplification used roughly 220-550 ng of genomic DNA from blood. Study outcomes and limitations: Sorted SARS-CoV-2-responsive or tetramer+ T cells and CD4+, regulatory and CD8+ subsets were not yet sequenced.

The clonotype was recovered from a human donor who had recovered from COVID-19. The chain employs TRBV5-6 and TRBJ2-7, with 9 nucleotides matching TRBD1. The material sequenced was blood. The CDR3 DNA is TGTGCCAGCAGCATCCTGGACAGGGGCTACGAGCAGTACTTC. It encodes CASSILDRGYEQYF.